This T cell receptor (beta chain) derives from a study of T cell responses to AZD1222 COVID-19 vaccine. The protocol was immunoSEQ multiplex PCR, while the TCRdb copy is restricted to in-frame clones and leaves out a portion. Of 200,000 or so clones listed, around 87% were seen once; the top ten hold around 2.9%. Trimming took 8 bases from V and 5 from J; bases not matched to a gene: 18. Germline V gene data show CDR1 as LGHDT and CDR2 as YNNKEL (reference sequence). This CDR3 is built from 18 residues. Sequencing was performed on peripheral blood, taken on day 0 of MenACWY control vaccination. The chain carries TRBV3-1 (or the pseudogene TRBV3-2) and TRBJ2-2; TRBD1 matches at 9 bases. This clonotype was obtained from an adult in good health. The CDR3 nucleotides are TGTGCCAGCCATATCGGGACAGGGCATTCTCGAGGGACCGGGGAGCTGTTTTTT. As protein: CASHIGTGHSRGTGELFF.